Each of the 5 T cell receptor beta chains below was sequenced from the same sample in a study of PD-1 blockade in classical Hodgkin lymphoma. Time point of the sample: newly diagnosed, previously untreated cHL patient sample. CD4+ T cells were purified from thawed PBMCs by magnetic negative selection. Clones were sequenced by immunoSEQ multiplex PCR, and TCRdb holds only the in-frame ones, with some missing. This sample yields roughly 15,000 clones, of which 92% are seen a single time; about 0.5% belongs to the top ten. The sequenced sample was CD4+ T cells from blood. These receptors were collected from a human donor with classical Hodgkin lymphoma.

The V and J genes are TRBV5-1 and TRBJ2-3; perhaps TRBD1 as D (6 bases). The CDR3 is 15 residues long. From germline, CDR1 is SGHRS and CDR2 YFSETQ. Deletions cut 0 bases from V and 4 bases from J, with 12 bases between. CDR3 bases: TGCGCCAGCAGCTTGGAGGGGCAGGGGTCAGATACGCAGTATTTT. It yields the protein CASSLEGQGSDTQYF.

The chain combines TRBV7-2 with TRBJ1-5; 9 bases line up with TRBD1. V lost 5 bases, J lost 7 bases, and 6 bases stayed unmatched. Germline lookup yields CDR1 SGHTA and CDR2 FQGNSA. This CDR3 contains 14 residues. DNA for the CDR3: TGTGCCAGCAGCGAACGACAGGGGGGGCAGCCCCAGCATTTT. Protein product: CASSERQGGQPQHF.

The chain employs TRBV5-6 and TRBJ2-7; the D call may be TRBD1 or TRBD2 (5 bases each). CDR1 and CDR2 from the germline V gene are SGHDT and YYEEEE. The CDR3 is 15 amino acids. V shed 4 bases and J shed 7 bases, with 21 bases lying between them. The CDR3 region has the DNA TGTGCCAGCAGCCCGATCCTCTCGGGGACGTGGGAGCAGTACTTC. Translation: CASSPILSGTWEQYF.

The genes are TRBV5-1 and TRBJ2-2, with 15 bases that match TRBD2. The J segment lost 5 bases and the V segment lost 3 bases, leaving 5 bases of the junction unmatched. This CDR3 comprises 17 residues. In germline, CDR1 is SGHRS, CDR2 YFSETQ. The DNA of the CDR3 is TGCGCCAGCAGCTGGACTAGCGGGAGGGCGTTGACCGGGGAGCTGTTTTTT. It is translated as CASSWTSGRALTGELFF.

This chain connects TRBV11-3 to TRBJ2-2, with unresolved D. This CDR3 has 12 amino acids. V lost 5 bases to trimming and J lost 6 bases, with 7 bases between them. From germline, CDR1 is SGHNT and CDR2 YENEEA. CDR3 sequence: CASSPPAGELFF. The CDR3 coding sequence is TGTGCCAGCAGCCCCCCTGCCGGGGAGCTGTTTTTT.